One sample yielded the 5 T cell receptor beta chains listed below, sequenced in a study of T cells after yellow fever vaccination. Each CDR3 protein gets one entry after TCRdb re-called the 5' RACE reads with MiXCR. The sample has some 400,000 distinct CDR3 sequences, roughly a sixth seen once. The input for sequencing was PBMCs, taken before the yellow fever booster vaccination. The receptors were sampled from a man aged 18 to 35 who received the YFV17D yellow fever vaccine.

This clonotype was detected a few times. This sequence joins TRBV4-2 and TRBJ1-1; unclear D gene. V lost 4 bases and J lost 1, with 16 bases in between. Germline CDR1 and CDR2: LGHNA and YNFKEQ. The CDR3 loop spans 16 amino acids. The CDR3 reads CASSPTIWVPNTEAFF. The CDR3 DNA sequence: TGTGCCAGCAGCCCCACCATCTGGGTACCGAACACTGAAGCTTTCTTT.

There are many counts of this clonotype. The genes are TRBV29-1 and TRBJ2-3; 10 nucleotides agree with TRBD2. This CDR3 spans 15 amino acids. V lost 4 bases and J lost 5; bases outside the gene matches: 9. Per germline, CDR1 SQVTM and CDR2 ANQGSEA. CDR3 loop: CSVGPAGGPQDTQYF. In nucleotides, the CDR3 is TGCAGCGTTGGCCCAGCGGGGGGGCCACAAGATACGCAGTATTTT.

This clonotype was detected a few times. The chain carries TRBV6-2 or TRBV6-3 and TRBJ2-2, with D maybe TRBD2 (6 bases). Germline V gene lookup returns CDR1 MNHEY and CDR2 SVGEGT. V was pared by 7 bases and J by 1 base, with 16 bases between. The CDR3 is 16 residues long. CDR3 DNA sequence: TGTGCCAGCAAATTCGGGGCGGGGTGGAACACCGGGGAGCTGTTTTTT. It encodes CASKFGAGWNTGELFF.

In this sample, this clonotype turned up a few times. CDR3 amino acids: CASSIDRGRGTEAFF. CDR3 coding DNA: TGCGCCAGCAGCATCGACAGGGGGCGCGGCACTGAAGCTTTCTTT. V and J are TRBV5-1 and TRBJ1-1; 10 bases align to TRBD1. Per germline, CDR1 SGHRS and CDR2 YFSETQ. With 4 bases clipped from V and 4 bases from J, the junction kept 7 bases outside the gene matches. The CDR3 totals 15 residues.

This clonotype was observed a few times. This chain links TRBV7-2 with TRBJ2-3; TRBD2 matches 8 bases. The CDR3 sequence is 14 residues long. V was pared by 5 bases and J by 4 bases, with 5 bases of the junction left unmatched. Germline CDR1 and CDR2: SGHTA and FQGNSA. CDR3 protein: CASSRGLVSDTQYF. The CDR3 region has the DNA TGTGCCAGCAGCCGGGGACTAGTGTCAGATACGCAGTATTTT.